What follows describes a single TCR beta chain. This clone came up a few times. No antigen is known for it. Base quality data are lacking; no much larger clone is found one base away. The germline V gene encodes CDR1 SNHLY and CDR2 FYNNEI. The CDR3, cysteine through phenylalanine, is 15 amino acids long. Left in the record is the CDR3 DNA by itself, 45 bases read in frame from the first base. Ends trimmed: V by 5 bases, J by 4 bases; bases unmatched to a gene: 9. This entry is derived from a study of beta chain features in type 1 diabetes (dated by TCRdb to 2017 to 2018). General notes on the study: Mean age, gender distribution, total cell number and subset yield were not different between patients and healthy donors. Across all samples, 107,917,701 sorted cells were examined, and cell number per subset correlated strongly with RNA yield. In the study, recently diagnosed type 1 diabetes patients and matched healthy donors were compared on the TCRB repertoires of their sorted circulating CD4+ T cell subsets. Whereas all 28 donors provided naive and central memory subsets, regulatory and stem cell-like memory subsets were isolated from just 8 patients and roughly 8 healthy donors.

The entire isolated RNA was reverse transcribed using the High Capacity cDNA Reverse Transcription Kit, and thus expressed TCRB transcripts were sequenced. Naive, central memory and regulatory T cell samples underwent deep immunoSEQ sequencing, averaging around 4 million total reads per sample. Sorted cells were lysed in RLT buffer, and RNA was extracted using DNase-treated RNeasy Micro or Mini kits according to cell number. Each cell subset was processed on its own to prevent cross-contamination, while patient and healthy donor samples were processed together. Using the immunoSEQ multiplex PCR, TCRB sequences were amplified from cDNA into 87-bp fragments spanning the CDR3 region. Sequencing of the amplicons was performed on the Illumina HiSeq platform. The authors processed their data as follows. PCR bias was corrected computationally using synthetic template baselines, and reads within Hamming distance 2 were collapsed, with unmergeable singletons discarded. By aligning reads against IMGT, V, D and J genes, CDR3 length, and insertions or deletions at six rearrangement sites were assigned. Clonotype counts were normalized to sorted cell number within each subset before computing true diversity and Gini coefficients with the tcR R package. The overlap coefficient, calculated on TCRB nucleotide sequences, was used to quantify repertoire sharing. TCRdb carries this immuneACCESS record with in-frame sequences only. Its versions omit some clonotypes, under half of them owing to an unresolved V gene in the studies checked, with the rest unexplained. For V, J and clone size, that table is used; D and trimming come from the DNA. Across this sample there are 200,000 to 300,000 clones, with 27% seen only once. The top ten clones comprise more than 3% of the sample.

Here is what the overall study found, with its caveats: Fewer insertions and more nucleotide deletions at VDJ recombination sites were observed in patients with type 1 diabetes, implying thymic rearrangement abnormalities. Because cDNA was sequenced instead of genomic DNA, activated cells with high expression could be over-represented, although the groups did not differ in activation or CD3 levels. PCR may preferentially amplify shorter templates, but because patient and control samples were amplified and corrected together, any resulting skew would affect both groups equally. Naive, central memory and regulatory TCRB repertoires appeared more similar among patients than among healthy donors. A moderate but significant shortening of TCRB CDR3 length was observed in type 1 diabetes patients in all four CD4+ subsets. Because the HLA sub-analyses included only small numbers of individuals, any influence of HLA type on TCRB rearrangement was left unresolved.

Each donor gave one peripheral blood draw, approximately 120 mL on average, collected into heparinised tubes. Using a panel that included CD45RO, CCR7, CD25, CD127, CD95 and CD27, naive, central memory, regulatory and stem cell-like memory CD4+ T cells were sorted on a BD FACSAria II. A purity above 95% was achieved for all sorted populations. PBMCs were isolated right away by Lymphoprep density gradient centrifugation and were stained directly, without culture. So that batch effects would be minimized, each experiment stained and sorted samples in pairs, pairing one healthy donor with one patient.

This TCR was sampled from a young man in good health. The sample taken for sequencing was central memory CD4+ T cells from blood. The chain links TRBV2 with TRBJ2-3; 7 bases in between match TRBD2. The CDR3 sequence is CASSPGLVEADTQYF. The nucleotide sequence is TGTGCCAGCAGTCCAGGACTAGTCGAGGCAGATACGCAGTATTTT.